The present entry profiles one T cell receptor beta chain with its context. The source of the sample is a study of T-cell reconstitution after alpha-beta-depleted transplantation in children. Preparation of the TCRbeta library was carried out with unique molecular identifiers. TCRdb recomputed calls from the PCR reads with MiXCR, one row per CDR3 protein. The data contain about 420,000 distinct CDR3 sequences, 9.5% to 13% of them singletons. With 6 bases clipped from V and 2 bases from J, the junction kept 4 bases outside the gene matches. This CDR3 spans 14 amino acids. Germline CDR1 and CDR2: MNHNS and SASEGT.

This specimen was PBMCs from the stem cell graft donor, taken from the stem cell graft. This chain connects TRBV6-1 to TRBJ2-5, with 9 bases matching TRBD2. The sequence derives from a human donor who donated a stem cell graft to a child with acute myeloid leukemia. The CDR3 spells CASRQGLAQETQYF. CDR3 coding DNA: TGTGCCAGCAGACAAGGACTAGCGCAAGAGACCCAGTACTTC.